This T cell receptor (beta chain) is from a study of vaccination and CD4 T cells after COVID-19. Per germline, CDR1 DFQATT and CDR2 SNEGSKA (reference sequence). Trimming pared 4 bases from V and 3 bases from J, leaving 9 bases between. The CDR3 has 12 amino acids. In regard to this clonotype: Its antigen is unidentified.

With the Oncomine TCR Beta short-read assay, DNA from cultured CD4+ T cells was sequenced. Via MiXCR, TCRdb re-called the PCR reads, giving one row per CDR3 protein. Among 17,000 or so distinct CDR3 sequences, around 70% were seen once, and the ten largest hold roughly a sixth. Documented treatment: approximately 9-day PBMC culture with coronavirus spike peptide pools or control peptides (ViraFEST assay). The V and J genes are TRBV20-1 and TRBJ2-5, with a tentative D call TRBD1 (6 bases). The source is a human donor who had recovered from COVID-19. The sequenced sample consisted of CD4+ T cells from blood, cultured in vitro. CDR3 sequence (DNA): TGCAGTGCTATCTACAGGGAAGAGACCCAGTACTTC. Residues: CSAIYREETQYF.